This T cell receptor (beta chain) came from a study of cytomegalovirus exposure and HLA in healthy donors (dated by TCRdb to about 2017). Regarding the research as a whole: An earlier analysis of roughly 500 of the donors reported over 250 Gb of sequence data and 117 million unique TCR beta sequences obtained from about 180 million T cells. Roughly 300 gigabases of sequencing data and approximately 92 million unique TCR sequences made up an early release that covered fewer than 650 HLA-typed donors. Of the roughly 400 genotyped donors, over 70% fell in the genetic ancestry cluster associated with self-reported Caucasian donors. The aim of the study was to test whether cataloging public T cell receptors could identify signatures of past pathogen exposure. The study used immunosequencing to profile the T cell repertoires of under 700 subjects and linked those repertoires to cytomegalovirus serostatus. Besides the first cohort of under 700 subjects, a separate validation cohort made up of 120 different subjects was used. High-throughput TCR immunosequencing, statistical association of individual TCRs with disease status, and machine learning were combined to predict cytomegalovirus infection status. In a later analysis, previously published TCR beta repertoires from fewer than 750 donors were re-analyzed and high-resolution HLA genotyping was added so that TCR occurrence patterns could be studied. Rather than drawing on any new phenotypic data, the later analysis identified candidate immune exposures from TCR beta sequences and the way those sequences occurred across donors. An earlier analysis of some 500 of the donors applied high-throughput TCR beta sequencing to assess whether each TCR beta V gene segment acted as functional or pseudogenic. Donor age, sex, ethnicity and CMV serostatus were compiled together with the repertoire data. In a later genetic analysis, genome-wide SNP genotypes for about 65% of the roughly 670 donors were used, and that subset was treated as a discovery cohort. All discovery cohort repertoires had been generated on a single sequencing platform. Both class I and class II loci were covered by HLA typing, at four-digit resolution. The number of typed donors differed by locus: roughly 620-630 for A, B, C, DRB1 and DQB1; about 520 for DQA1; 606 for DPA1; and about 450 for DPB1. About five DR-DQ haplotypes were handled as single units for association and clustering, since linkage in the cohort was strong. Across some 400 genotyped donors of the cohort, an average of approximately 240,000 unique TCR beta nucleotide sequences per donor were sequenced, and roughly 20% of those sequences were non-productive.

In total, fewer than 750 healthy bone marrow donors made up the cohort. Cohort members were all nominally healthy when sampled, although unrecorded immune exposures were likely present. The donor tested CMV seropositive and was one of the 289 seropositive cohort members. Every donor gave a peripheral blood sample, and the peripheral blood mononuclear cells from that sample were used for TCR beta sequencing. The Qiagen DNeasy Blood Extraction Kit was used to extract genomic DNA from the blood cell samples. To prepare the library, the immunoSEQ multiplex PCR assay was applied. For the multiplex PCR, a mixture combining 60 forward primers for TCR Vbeta segments and 13 reverse primers for TCR Jbeta segments was used. Amplification of the CDR3 region of rearranged TCR beta genes was performed with a multiplex PCR assay on genomic DNA. The Illumina HiSeq System was used to sequence the amplified TCR beta libraries as 87-base-pair reads. Per the original workflow: Across the 670 or so repertoires, a later analysis counted approximately 83 million unique TCR beta chains, some 11 million of which were shared by at least two donors. Raw reads were error-corrected and collapsed into unique sequences with a nearest-neighbor algorithm that merged closely related sequences to remove PCR and sequencing errors. Alignment of CDR3 sequences to IMGT reference sequences was used to assign V, D and J gene segments. For a sequence to be retained, at least a six-nucleotide match to both a V gene segment and a J gene segment was required. A rearrangement was called productive if the CDR3 had no stop codons and remained in frame with V and J, and every other rearrangement was called non-productive. CDR3 was defined according to IMGT convention as the region running from the second conserved V-encoded cysteine to the conserved J-encoded phenylalanine. Sequences without an unambiguous match to a single V gene segment were excluded from the earlier analysis of approximately 600 of the donors. In an earlier analysis of a few hundred of the donors, V segments were called functional above 56.7% productive rearrangements and were called segregating when the between-donor standard deviation exceeded 5%. A statistical classification framework was developed to diagnose cytomegalovirus status using the catalog of TCR beta chain sequences. A later analysis assigned V and J genes by comparing TCR nucleotide sequences with IMGT/GENE-DB human TR gene sequences. Using the TCRdist pipeline, a later analysis assigned CDR3 sequences along with most-parsimonious VDJ recombination scenarios. A later analysis defined each TCR beta chain by its CDR3 amino acid sequence plus V-gene family, and excluded reads lacking a unique V-gene family. As a way to deal with suspected cross-contamination and a sequencing artifact, a later analysis dropped 500 to 700 nucleotide sequences that were highly shared and had low generation probability. A later analysis calculated a clonal expansion index for each public chain from normalized within-repertoire ranks of inferred template counts. In a later analysis, generation probabilities were computed using a VDJ recombination model fitted to out-of-frame rearrangements, and the results were checked against IGoR. In a later analysis, hypergeometric tests were used to score TCR-TCR, TCR-HLA and TCR-CMV co-occurrence, with a repertoire-size bias correction applied to TCR pairs. To estimate false discovery rates, a later analysis permuted the HLA or CMV assignments 20 times. In a later analysis, co-occurring TCRs were grouped with DBSCAN, and TCRdist sequence similarity was added when clustering was performed within HLA-allele-positive subsets. Repertoires with fewer than 30,000 or more than 120,000 public chains were left out of co-occurrence clustering, as were about five repertoires with anomalous nucleotide sharing. Imported from immuneACCESS, the table was reduced by TCRdb to in-frame sequences with V and J called. These copies leave out some clones; in studies compared against another copy, an unresolved V gene accounts for under half, and the cause of the remainder is not known. The V and J calls and clone size were taken over from that table, and D and trimming were inferred from the DNA. This sample holds some 200,000 clones; around 85% were observed only once. The ten largest clonotypes hold more than 6% of the sample.

With regard to this clone: It lacks a known antigen. Nothing much larger sits one base from this clone, and base qualities are not available.

Measured from the cysteine to the phenylalanine, the CDR3 is 18 residues long. Just the 54-base CDR3 DNA is kept, in frame starting at base 1. V is trimmed back by 2 bases and J by 3 bases, and the junction contains 8 bases that no gene match accounts for. Sequences SGHRS (CDR1) and YFSETQ (CDR2) are obtained from the germline V gene. Overall study outcomes, separate from this receptor: A group of highly shared sequence variants was considered likely to be a technical artifact of the sequencing pipeline. According to a later analysis, parvovirus B19, influenza, CMV and Epstein-Barr virus appeared linked to several top co-occurrence clusters. In a later analysis, HLA-associated TCR beta chains were found to be more clonally expanded and to have lower generation probabilities than equally common non-associated chains. A later genetic analysis reported fewer N-insertions in productive TCRs among donors in an Asian-associated ancestry cluster than the roughly 700-donor mean. The presence/absence analyses assumed that sequencing depth was roughly uniform across donors, and that assumption may not be true. A later analysis found that most CMV-associated TCR beta chains appeared HLA-restricted, with HLA associations seemingly driven largely by CMV exposure. The authors suggested that the approach could potentially be extended to other disease states and immunological phenotypes. The classifier was reported to diagnose cytomegalovirus status with high specificity and sensitivity in both the original and validation cohorts. CMV serostatus was the only immune exposure information available for the cohort. The earlier analysis of a few hundred of the donors excluded 15 to 20 rarely observed V segments, including chromosome 9 orphons, because counts were too low. An association between a missense DCLRE1C variant and V-gene and J-gene trimming of TCR beta chains was found in a later genetic analysis and replicated in an independent cohort. Some IMGT-functional V segments, including TRBV6-2 and TRBV6-3, could not be distinguished by the 87-base-pair reads and were therefore excluded. Broadly in line with IMGT annotations, most TCR beta V segments showed up in productive rearrangements about 90% or about 30% of the time in an earlier analysis of 587 of the donors. Because HLA typing was unavailable for some donors at each locus, only the typed subset was used in association tests. In vitro tests confirmed that a few of the cytomegalovirus-associated TCR beta chains recognize cytomegalovirus antigens. The study listed 164 TCR beta chains as associated with cytomegalovirus. When HLA alleles, especially DR and DQ, strongly co-occurred, TCR associations were difficult to assign to individual alleles. This cohort had only TCR beta chains sequenced, and the lack of alpha or paired-chain data limited which features could be detected. While some public TCRs were present in many individuals, most TCR sequences turned up only very rarely across donors. In a later analysis, about 17,000 TCR beta sequences were associated with specific HLA alleles at a false discovery rate of 0.05. A further reported finding was that TCR beta sequences accurately predicted the HLA-A and HLA-B alleles for most subjects in the first cohort. Linkage disequilibrium might explain the correlated functional status among segregating V segments, but an unknown experimental factor could not be excluded. In a later analysis, the rate of TCR association differed among HLA loci, with DRB1 alleles having the most associated TCRs and HLA-C alleles having the fewest.

Rearrangement joined TRBV5-1 to TRBJ2-1; 13 of the junction bases match TRBD2. The sample consisted of PBMCs. The sequence was collected from a man aged 35 to 55 in good health and CMV-seropositive. The DNA sequence follows: TGCGCCAGCAGCTTAGCACTAGCGGGGGGGCCGGTCTACAATGAGCAGTTCTTC. It is translated as CASSLALAGGPVYNEQFF. The CDR3 plus the reference TRBV5-1 and TRBJ2-1 genes for the other parts give the full variable domain: KAGVTQTPRYLIKTRGQQVTLSCSPISGHRSVSWYQQTPGQGLQFLFEYFSETQRNKGNFPGRFSGRQFSNSRSEMNVSTLELGDSALYLCASSLALAGGPVYNEQFFGPGTRLTVL.